Included here is one T cell receptor beta chain sequence, with context. Its matching antigen is unknown. The sample belongs to a study of T cell repertoires in cytomegalovirus infection. TCRdb reprocessed the reads with MiXCR, giving one entry per CDR3 protein. This table holds about 150,000 distinct CDR3 sequences, roughly a quarter found once. V lost 2 bases to trimming and J lost 2 bases; unmatched junction nucleotides: 6. Germline V lookup: CDR1 GTSNPN, CDR2 SVGIG (reference sequence). The CDR3 consists of 14 residues. Overall study findings and caveats: Pooled public TCR beta family frequency picked out CMV carriers with the relevant HLA.

The rearrangement links TRBV30 to TRBJ2-7, with 7 bases aligning to TRBD1. The sequenced sample was PBMCs. This sequence was found in a human donor in good health (CMV status not recorded). Some clones in this sample may be carry-over from other donors' samples. DNA of the CDR3: TGTGCCTGGAGTAGTAACAGGGGAGCCTACGAGCAGTACTTC. This encodes CAWSSNRGAYEQYF.